This T cell receptor beta chain derives from a study of beta chain features in type 1 diabetes. Study-level information: Sorted cells numbering some 110 million were examined across all samples.

This clone was seen a few times. Trimming pared 6 bases from V and 2 bases from J, leaving 13 bases between. Looked up from germline, CDR1 is MNHEY and CDR2 is SVGAGI. The CDR3 runs to 14 residues. The isolated RNA, all of it, was reverse transcribed, so expressed TCRB transcripts were what got sequenced. The repertoire was sequenced with immunoSEQ multiplex PCR; TCRdb's copy has only in-frame clones and lacks some. In the table there are around 500,000 clones, about an eighth of which are singletons. Sequencing was done on a sample of naive CD4+ T cells from blood. The source of this sequence is a woman aged 18-30 years in good health. The V gene is TRBV6-5, the J gene TRBJ2-5; D is ambiguous. The CDR3 region is CASSEDHYQETQYF. Here the CDR3 DNA reads TGTGCCAGCAGCGAGGACCACTATCAAGAGACCCAGTACTTC.